This TCR beta chain is from a study of shared clonotypes between healthy human individuals. Study summary: Three plates were used per donor for CD4 naive, three for CD4 memory, two for CD8 naive and one for CD8 memory.

J lost 7 bases, V lost 4 bases, and 13 bases had no gene match. CDR3 length: 16 residues. CDR1 is LNHNV and CDR2 is YYDKDF in the germline V gene (reference sequence). Of note for this clone: Its antigen is unidentified.

Naive CD8 cells, CD45RO-negative and positively selected for CCR7, excluded terminally differentiated effector memory CD45RA+ cells. General study findings and limits: Sampling was confined to blood; repertoires within tissues likely differ. Clonotypes that were shared across several donors made up around 4.6% of naive CD4 clonotypes.

The protocol was immunoSEQ multiplex PCR, while the TCRdb copy is restricted to in-frame clones and leaves out a portion. The profile shows about 2 million clones, roughly 94% of them singletons. The specimen sequenced was naive CD8+ T cells sorted from blood. The rearrangement links TRBV15 to TRBJ2-1; TRBD2 matches 7 bases. This clonotype was sampled from a man between 18 and 29 years old in good health. CDR3 nucleotides: TGTGCCACCAGCATTTTATCCGAGGGGCGGGGGAATGAGCAGTTCTTC. Its protein product is CATSILSEGRGNEQFF.